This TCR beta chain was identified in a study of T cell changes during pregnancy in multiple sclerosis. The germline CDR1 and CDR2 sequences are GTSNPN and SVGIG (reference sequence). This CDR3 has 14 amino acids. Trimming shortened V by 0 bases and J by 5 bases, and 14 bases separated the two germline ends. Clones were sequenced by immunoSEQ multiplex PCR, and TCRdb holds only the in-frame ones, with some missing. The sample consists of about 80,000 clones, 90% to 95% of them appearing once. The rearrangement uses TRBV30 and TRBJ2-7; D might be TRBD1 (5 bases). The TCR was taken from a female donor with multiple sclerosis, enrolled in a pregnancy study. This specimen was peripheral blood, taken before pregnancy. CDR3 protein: CAWSVGGARHEQYF. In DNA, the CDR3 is TGTGCCTGGAGTGTAGGTGGGGCGCGACACGAGCAGTACTTC. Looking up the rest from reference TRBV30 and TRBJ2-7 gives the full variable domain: SQTIHQWPATLVQPVGSPLSLECTVEGTSNPNLYWYRQAAGRGLQLLFYSVGIGQISSEVPQNLSASRPQDRQFILSSKKLLLSDSGFYLCAWSVGGARHEQYFGPGTRLTVT.